These T cell receptor beta chains were read from a single sample in a study of shared T cell receptors in the human thymus. The data were produced by immunoSEQ multiplex PCR, yet TCRdb's version contains in-frame clones alone and is incomplete. The data contain about 660,000 clones, roughly 88% of them singletons. This sample also belongs to another study, concerning human thymus T cells.

The sample comprised thymocytes. The receptor set was obtained from a boy under two years old with a congenital heart defect. Both conserved end residues are part of each CDR3. D genes are given only for firm matches. Not all rows give a size; the values are once, few, many and, for expanded clones, a class.

v_gene	d_gene	abundance	j_gene	CDR3aa	CDR3nt
TRBV4-3	TRBD2	NA	TRBJ2-1	CASSQDPLAGDSNEQFF	TGCGCCAGCAGCCAAGACCCCTTAGCGGGAGACAGCAATGAGCAGTTCTTC
TRBV5-4	TRBD2	once	TRBJ2-5	CASSLGRTSGRRGIQETQYF	TGTGCCAGCAGCTTGGGGAGGACTAGCGGGAGGCGGGGAATCCAAGAGACCCAGTACTTC
TRBV12-5	NA	NA	TRBJ2-3	CAVQGASSTDTQYF	TGTGCTGTTCAAGGAGCGTCCAGCACAGATACGCAGTATTTT
TRBV5-1	NA	NA	TRBJ2-3	CASSAYGGGPADTQYF	TGCGCCAGCAGCGCGTACGGGGGAGGCCCTGCGGATACGCAGTATTTT
TRBV7-9	NA	once	TRBJ2-2	CASSSRATGRGTGELFF	TGTGCCAGCAGCTCCCGCGCGACAGGCAGGGGCACCGGGGAGCTGTTTTTT
TRBV7-7	TRBD2	NA	TRBJ2-1	CASSLAGRAGEQFF	TGTGCCAGCAGCTTAGCCGGGAGGGCCGGTGAGCAGTTCTTC
TRBV27	NA	NA	TRBJ2-3	CASSLGGISWGTDTQYF	TGTGCCAGCAGTTTAGGGGGGATATCCTGGGGCACAGATACGCAGTATTTT
TRBV15	NA	NA	TRBJ2-7	CATSRDRGRGSYEQYF	TGTGCCACCAGCAGAGATCGGGGGAGGGGGTCCTACGAGCAGTACTTC
TRBV4-3	TRBD1	NA	TRBJ2-1	CASSQDRDSQGRPYNEQFF	TGCGCCAGCAGCCAAGATCGGGACAGCCAGGGTAGGCCCTACAATGAGCAGTTCTTC
TRBV4-3	TRBD2	NA	TRBJ2-1	CASSLQAAGVSWNEQFF	TGCGCCAGCAGCCTCCAGGCAGCGGGAGTTTCTTGGAATGAGCAGTTCTTC
TRBV4-1	TRBD1	NA	TRBJ2-3	CASSQDDRVSTDTQYF	TGCGCCAGCAGCCAAGATGACAGGGTGAGCACAGATACGCAGTATTTT
TRBV18	NA	NA	TRBJ2-2	CASSRTGRNLIPNTGELFF	TGTGCCAGCTCACGAACAGGGCGTAACCTCATACCAAACACCGGGGAGCTGTTTTTT
TRBV7-2	TRBD1	NA	TRBJ2-3	CASSLEQGAGDTQYF	TGTGCCAGCAGCTTAGAACAGGGGGCTGGGGATACGCAGTATTTT
TRBV6-6	NA	once	TRBJ2-7	CASSYTWAGGEQYF	TGTGCCAGCAGTTATACATGGGCTGGTGGCGAGCAGTACTTC
TRBV5-1	TRBD1	NA	TRBJ1-2	CASRGRQGANYGYTF	TGCGCCAGCAGGGGGAGACAGGGAGCTAACTATGGCTACACCTTC
TRBV30	TRBD2	NA	TRBJ2-7	CAPVLPSRLARTSEQYF	TGTGCCCCTGTATTACCTAGCCGTCTAGCGCGGACTAGCGAGCAGTACTTC
TRBV7-8	NA	NA	TRBJ1-1	CASSLSLGLNTEAFF	TGTGCCAGCAGCTTATCACTTGGGCTGAACACTGAAGCTTTCTTT
TRBV10-1	TRBD2	NA	TRBJ2-1	CAIFLRLAADNEQFF	TGCGCCATCTTCCTGAGACTAGCGGCCGACAATGAGCAGTTCTTC
TRBV23-1	TRBD2	NA	TRBJ2-4	CASSHSHGPQSASGRDIQYF	TGCGCCAGCAGTCACAGTCACGGTCCCCAGTCTGCTAGCGGGAGGGACATTCAGTACTTC
TRBV19	TRBD2	NA	TRBJ2-1	CASSIMGLAGGNEQFF	TGTGCCAGTAGTATAATGGGACTAGCGGGGGGGAATGAGCAGTTCTTC
TRBV29-1	TRBD1	few	TRBJ1-1	CSVEPTGLWTEAFF	TGCAGCGTTGAACCGACAGGGTTGTGGACTGAAGCTTTCTTT
TRBV27	NA	NA	TRBJ2-7	CASSQNGPGNYEQYF	TGTGCCAGCAGCCAGAACGGCCCAGGCAACTACGAGCAGTACTTC
TRBV12-5	TRBD2	NA	TRBJ2-7	CASGLPTGLAGGYEQYF	TGTGCTAGTGGTTTGCCAACCGGACTAGCGGGAGGGTACGAGCAGTACTTC
TRBV4-1	TRBD2	NA	TRBJ2-3	CASSRWPSGRAKAGTDTQYF	TGCGCCAGCAGCCGGTGGCCTAGCGGGAGGGCCAAGGCGGGCACAGATACGCAGTATTTT
TRBV4-3	NA	few	TRBJ2-1	CASSQDRRRDRSYNEQFF	TGCGCCAGCAGCCAAGATAGGAGGAGGGACCGATCCTACAATGAGCAGTTCTTC
TRBV19	NA	NA	TRBJ1-5	CASRREDVDQPQHF	TGTGCCAGTAGGAGGGAGGACGTGGATCAGCCCCAGCATTTT
TRBV4-3	TRBD2	NA	TRBJ2-3	CASSQGGVMRTSGRGGTDTQYF	TGCGCCAGCAGCCAAGGAGGTGTGATGAGAACTAGCGGGAGAGGAGGCACAGATACGCAGTATTTT
TRBV7-3	TRBD1	NA	TRBJ1-5	CASSPQGQGAYQPQHF	TGTGCCAGCAGCCCACAGGGACAGGGGGCCTATCAGCCCCAGCATTTT
TRBV28	TRBD1	NA	TRBJ1-4	CASSAWDSTATNEKLFF	TGTGCCAGCAGTGCTTGGGACAGTACTGCAACTAATGAAAAACTGTTTTTT
TRBV5-4	TRBD1	once	TRBJ2-2	CASSLAGQGGPNTGELFF	TGTGCCAGCAGCTTGGCGGGACAGGGAGGCCCGAACACCGGGGAGCTGTTTTTT
TRBV11-2	TRBD1	NA	TRBJ2-7	CASSPDRGHEQYF	TGTGCCAGCAGTCCCGACAGGGGCCACGAGCAGTACTTC
TRBV2	TRBD2	NA	TRBJ2-5	CASTWTSGNKETQYF	TGTGCCAGCACTTGGACTAGCGGGAACAAAGAGACCCAGTACTTC
TRBV7-2	TRBD1	NA	TRBJ2-5	CASSLQGAGETQYF	TGTGCCAGCAGCTTACAGGGGGCAGGGGAGACCCAGTACTTC
TRBV1	NA	once	TRBJ2-7	CTSSQDGEGGPGHEQYF	TGCACCAGCAGCCAAGATGGAGAGGGAGGGCCGGGCCACGAGCAGTACTTC
TRBV4-1	NA	NA	TRBJ2-6	CASSQAGRGNEGANVLTF	TGCGCCAGCAGCCAGGCGGGGAGAGGCAACGAGGGGGCCAACGTCCTGACTTTC
TRBV6-5	TRBD1	NA	TRBJ1-5	CASSPDREMFQPQHF	TGTGCCAGCAGCCCGGACAGGGAGATGTTCCAGCCCCAGCATTTT
TRBV10-3	NA	NA	TRBJ2-7	CAISEPGWRWAYF	TGTGCCATCAGTGAACCAGGGTGGAGATGGGCGTACTTC
TRBV4-3	TRBD2	NA	TRBJ2-3	CASSQARVRLAGEDTQYF	TGCGCCAGCAGCCAAGCGCGAGTGCGACTAGCGGGAGAGGATACGCAGTATTTT
TRBV28	TRBD1	NA	TRBJ1-2	CASSKVGQGAFWYGYTF	TGTGCCAGCAGTAAGGTGGGACAGGGGGCGTTCTGGTATGGCTACACCTTC
TRBV11-3	NA	NA	TRBJ2-3	CASSPYNDGDTQYF	TGTGCCAGCAGCCCCTATAACGATGGAGATACGCAGTATTTT
TRBV5-4	TRBD2	once	TRBJ2-7	CASSLLEREVEYEQYF	TGTGCCAGCAGCCTCCTAGAGCGGGAGGTCGAATACGAGCAGTACTTC
TRBV6-5	NA	NA	TRBJ2-5	CASSYGAPVGLRQYF	TGTGCCAGCAGTTACGGGGCGCCTGTTGGTTTGCGCCAGTACTTC
TRBV6-5	TRBD1	NA	TRBJ1-1	CASSNRDRMYEAFF	TGTGCCAGCTCGAATCGGGACAGAATGTATGAAGCTTTCTTT
TRBV2	TRBD2	NA	TRBJ2-5	CASSPTSSGGFNWEETQYF	TGTGCCAGCAGTCCTACTTCGAGCGGGGGATTTAACTGGGAAGAGACCCAGTACTTC
TRBV4-3	NA	NA	TRBJ2-7	CASSLRTDSYEQYF	TGCGCCAGCAGCCTTCGGACAGACTCCTACGAGCAGTACTTC
TRBV7-9	NA	NA	TRBJ1-1	CARRGGGTEAFF	TGTGCCCGCCGTGGGGGAGGGACTGAAGCTTTCTTT
TRBV6-1	NA	NA	TRBJ1-2	CASSPSRANYGYTF	TGTGCCAGCAGTCCCTCAAGAGCTAACTATGGCTACACCTTC
TRBV5-6	TRBD2	NA	TRBJ2-1	CASSLAGGEYNEQFF	TGTGCCAGCAGCTTGGCGGGGGGGGAGTACAATGAGCAGTTCTTC
TRBV15	TRBD1	NA	TRBJ1-1	CATSREAAGRGETEAFF	TGTGCCACCAGCAGAGAGGCCGCGGGCAGGGGGGAGACTGAAGCTTTCTTT
TRBV4-3	TRBD1	once	TRBJ1-4	CASSQDPGTGGNNEKLFF	TGCGCCAGCAGCCAAGATCCCGGGACAGGGGGCAATAATGAAAAACTGTTTTTT
TRBV29-1	TRBD2	NA	TRBJ2-3	CSVGPGTSGRTDTQYF	TGCAGCGTAGGTCCCGGGACTAGCGGGAGAACAGATACGCAGTATTTT
TRBV27	TRBD1	NA	TRBJ1-2	CASSLVGVDRGYGYTF	TGTGCCAGCAGTCTGGTCGGGGTCGACAGGGGCTATGGCTACACCTTC
TRBV6-6	TRBD1	NA	TRBJ2-7	CASSYTGQDSSYEQYF	TGTGCCAGCAGTTACACCGGACAGGACTCCTCCTACGAGCAGTACTTC
TRBV15	NA	NA	TRBJ1-1	CATSRGWGTGTTEAFF	TGTGCCACCAGCAGAGGGTGGGGAACAGGAACGACTGAAGCTTTCTTT
TRBV19	NA	NA	TRBJ1-1	CATQTVNTEAFF	TGTGCCACCCAGACAGTGAACACTGAAGCTTTCTTT
TRBV30	TRBD2	NA	TRBJ2-7	CAWGPLAGGEYEQYF	TGTGCCTGGGGGCCCCTAGCGGGTGGAGAATACGAGCAGTACTTC
TRBV27	NA	NA	TRBJ2-1	CASSFGDSIGLNEQFF	TGTGCCAGCAGTTTTGGGGACTCAATAGGACTAAATGAGCAGTTCTTC
TRBV19	NA	few	TRBJ1-5	CASKDGVGPQHF	TGTGCCAGTAAAGACGGGGTTGGGCCCCAGCATTTT
TRBV5-4	NA	NA	TRBJ2-1	CASSQIPIQGGGLF	TGTGCCAGCAGCCAAATACCAATACAGGGAGGGGGGCTCTTC
TRBV7-2	NA	NA	TRBJ1-1	CASSPRGTEAFF	TGTGCCAGCAGCCCACGGGGTACTGAAGCTTTCTTT